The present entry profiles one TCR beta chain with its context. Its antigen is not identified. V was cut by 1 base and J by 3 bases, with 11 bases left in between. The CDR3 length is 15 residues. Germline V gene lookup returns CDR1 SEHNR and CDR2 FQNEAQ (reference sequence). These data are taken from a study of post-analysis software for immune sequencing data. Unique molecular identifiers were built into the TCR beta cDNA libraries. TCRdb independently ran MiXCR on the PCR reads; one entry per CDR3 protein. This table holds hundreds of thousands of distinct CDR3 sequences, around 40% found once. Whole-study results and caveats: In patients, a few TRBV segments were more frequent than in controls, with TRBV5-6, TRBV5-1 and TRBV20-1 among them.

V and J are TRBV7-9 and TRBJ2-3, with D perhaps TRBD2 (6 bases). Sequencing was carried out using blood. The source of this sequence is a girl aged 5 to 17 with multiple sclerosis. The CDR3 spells CASSLGPGATDTQYF. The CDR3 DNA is TGTGCCAGCAGCTTAGGTCCGGGAGCGACAGATACGCAGTATTTT. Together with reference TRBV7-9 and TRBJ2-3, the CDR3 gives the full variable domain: DTGVSQNPRHKITKRGQNVTFRCDPISEHNRLYWYRQTLGQGPEFLTYFQNEAQLEKSRLLSDRFSAERPKGSFSTLEIQRTEQGDSAMYLCASSLGPGATDTQYFGPGTRLTVL.